This T cell receptor (beta chain) comes out of a study of T cells in Graves' hyperthyroidism and ophthalmopathy. Study results and caveats: Most clonotypes expanded in thyroid above 0.001 were likewise present in blood. Ophthalmopathy onset followed model prediction by a median approximately 6.2 months.

The sample holds many counts of this clonotype. Its antigen is unidentified. Patients were excluded for uncontrolled infection, other autoimmune disease, pregnancy or lactation. TCR beta CDR3 regions were amplified from RNA transcripts. The TCR CDR3 was amplified in a first-round RT-PCR using the HTBI primer set. TCRdb re-called the multiplex PCR reads through MiXCR, storing one row per CDR3 protein. The table records 350,000 or so distinct CDR3 sequences, over 20% of them present only once. Trimming took 1 base from V and 6 from J; bases not matched to a gene: 8. There are 15 residues in the CDR3. CDR1 and CDR2 from the germline V gene are SQVTM and ANQGSEA.

The V call is TRBV29-1, the J call TRBJ2-1; 8 positions agree with TRBD1. Sequenced material: blood. This TCR was sampled from a woman aged 50 to 60 with Graves' hyperthyroidism. The CDR3 loop is CSVEGTGILGNEQFF. The CDR3 nucleotides are TGCAGCGTTGAAGGGACAGGGATTCTGGGCAATGAGCAGTTCTTC.